One and the same sample provided the 20 T cell receptor beta chains below, sequenced in a study of beta chain features in type 1 diabetes. Study-wide points: Within each of all four CD4+ subsets, Type 1 diabetes patients had TCRB CDR3s that were moderately but significantly shorter.

These TCRs are of unknown antigen specificity. Expressed TCRB transcripts were sequenced because the entire RNA isolate underwent reverse transcription. TCRdb's copy holds only in-frame clones and misses some; the assay was immunoSEQ multiplex PCR. The data contain about 240,000 clones, about 15% of them singletons. Sequencing was performed on naive CD4+ T cells from blood. The source of these receptors is a young man with type 1 diabetes.

The rearrangement links TRBV7-9 to TRBJ2-3; TRBD2 aligns across 11 bases. Germline CDR1 reads SEHNR; CDR2 reads FQNEAQ (reference sequence). The CDR3 length is 14 residues. Trimming cost V 5 bases and J 5 bases; bases outside gene matches: 3. The CDR3 DNA follows: TGTGCCAGCAGCCCAGGACTAGCGGGAGATACGCAGTATTTT. Translation: CASSPGLAGDTQYF.

This clone was found a few times. The chain is built from TRBV19 and TRBJ2-3, with 14 bases that match TRBD2. CDR3 length: 18 amino acids. Germline lookup yields CDR1 LNHDA and CDR2 SQIVND (reference sequence). V was clipped by 5 bases and J by 2 bases; unmatched bases: 9. CDR3 region: CASSLLGLAGEVTDTQYF. The CDR3 DNA follows: TGTGCCAGTAGTCTCCTGGGACTAGCGGGAGAGGTCACAGATACGCAGTATTTT.

Concerning this clone itself: Other DNA sequences in the sample encode the same CDR3. The CDR3 bases are TGCGCCAGCAGCCAAGGGGGCTCTGGGGCCAACGTCCTGACTTTC. Amino acid sequence: CASSQGGSGANVLTF. The chain has TRBV5-1 and TRBJ2-6; the D gene is possibly TRBD1 (6 bases). Trimming removed 4 bases from V and 0 bases from J, with 8 bases in between. The germline gives CDR1 SGHRS, CDR2 YFSETQ. The CDR3 is made up of 15 amino acids.

The chain carries TRBV7-9 and TRBJ2-4; TRBD2 matches 7 bases. J gave up 8 bases and V 1 base, and 5 bases lay outside the gene matches. Germline-derived CDR1 and CDR2 are SEHNR and FQNEAQ (reference sequence). The CDR3 covers 14 residues. The DNA of the CDR3 is TGTGCCAGCAGCTTAGATGGGCTAGCGGACATTCAGTACTTC. This gives the protein CASSLDGLADIQYF.

The chain links TRBV5-4 to TRBJ2-1, with unresolved D. This CDR3 contains 13 residues. Per the germline V gene, CDR1 is SGHNT and CDR2 is YYREEE (reference sequence). Deletions cut 0 bases from V and 6 bases from J, with 7 bases between. The CDR3 region is CASSLVGGNEQFF. DNA of the CDR3: TGTGCCAGCAGCTTGGTTGGCGGCAATGAGCAGTTCTTC.

This clone was picked up a small number of times. J is TRBJ2-4 and V is TRBV7-2, with 7 bases fitting TRBD1. Germline CDR1 SGHTA, CDR2 FQGNSA. J gave up 1 base and V 5 bases, and 5 bases lay outside the gene matches. The CDR3 runs to 15 residues. CDR3 DNA sequence: TGTGCCAGCAGCCCTCGACAGGGTGCCAAAAACATTCAGTACTTC. It yields the protein CASSPRQGAKNIQYF.

This clone was picked up a small number of times. The J gene is TRBJ1-1, the V gene TRBV9, with 9 bases identical to TRBD1. V was clipped by 4 bases and J by 3 bases; unmatched bases: 16. Germline loops: CDR1 SGDLS, CDR2 YYNGEE. This CDR3 is 18 amino acids long. This CDR3 is CASSTNPATGGLDTEAFF. Here the CDR3 DNA reads TGTGCCAGCAGCACCAATCCGGCGACAGGGGGATTGGACACTGAAGCTTTCTTT. Combining the CDR3 with reference TRBV9 and TRBJ1-1 gives the whole variable domain DSGVTQTPKHLITATGQRVTLRCSPRSGDLSVYWYQQSLDQGLQFLIQYYNGEERAKGNILERFSAQQFPDLHSELNLSSLELGDSALYFCASSTNPATGGLDTEAFFGQGTRLTVV.

This rearrangement joins TRBV30 to TRBJ1-5, with D perhaps matching TRBD1 (5 bases). This CDR3 has 14 residues. Germline V gene lookup returns CDR1 GTSNPN and CDR2 SVGIG (reference sequence). V lost 4 bases to trimming and J lost 5 bases, with 15 bases between them. This CDR3 is CAWKPQGGDQPQHF. The CDR3 bases are TGTGCCTGGAAGCCCCAGGGTGGGGATCAGCCCCAGCATTTT.

This clone was found a few times. V is TRBV18 and J is TRBJ1-1; D gene ambiguous. From germline, CDR1 is KGHSH and CDR2 LQKENI. The ends were cut back, 3 bases at V and 0 bases at J, with 11 bases in the middle. The CDR3 sequence is 15 residues long. The CDR3 sequence: CASSPSYFVNTEAFF. The CDR3 DNA reads TGTGCCAGCTCACCGTCCTACTTCGTGAACACTGAAGCTTTCTTT.

This clone was found a few times. This chain joins TRBV2 and TRBJ2-7; 9 nucleotides agree with TRBD2. The CDR3 loop spans 15 amino acids. Trimming removed 7 bases from V and 4 bases from J; junction bases left unmatched: 11. Germline V gives CDR1 SNHLY, CDR2 FYNNEI. The DNA of the CDR3 is TGTGCCAGCAACGAACTCGGTAGCGGGGGATACGAGCAGTACTTC. The encoded protein is CASNELGSGGYEQYF. The full variable domain, its missing parts supplied by reference TRBV2 and TRBJ2-7, is EPEVTQTPSHQVTQMGQEVILRCVPISNHLYFYWYRQILGQKVEFLVSFYNNEISEKSEIFDDQFSVERPDGSNFTLKIRSTKLEDSAMYFCASNELGSGGYEQYFGPGTRLTVT.

The chain links TRBV19 to TRBJ1-5, with 7 bases lining up with TRBD1. CDR3 length: 16 residues. Losses at the gene ends were 5 bases for V and 6 bases for J; bases not matched to a gene: 13. From germline, CDR1 is LNHDA and CDR2 SQIVND (reference sequence). The CDR3 loop is CASSDLQGLAIQPQHF. The DNA of the CDR3 is TGTGCCAGTAGTGACTTACAGGGGCTGGCAATTCAGCCCCAGCATTTT.

The rearrangement links TRBV6-5 to TRBJ2-7; 11 bases map to TRBD2. Germline assignment: CDR1 MNHEY and CDR2 SVGAGI. The CDR3 covers 14 residues. The V segment lost 5 bases and the J segment 7 bases; nucleotides outside the gene matches: 7. CDR3 protein: CASSLGLAGWEQYF. The CDR3 DNA reads as TGTGCCAGCAGTCTAGGACTAGCGGGTTGGGAGCAGTACTTC.

This clone appeared a few times. This chain joins TRBV7-9 and TRBJ1-2; possible D gene TRBD1, 5 bases. CDR1 is SEHNR and CDR2 is FQNEAQ in the germline V gene (reference sequence). V lost 5 bases, J lost 6 bases, and 16 bases lay in between. The CDR3 has 14 amino acids. The CDR3 region is CASSPPAGGDGYTF. CDR3 nucleotides: TGTGCCAGCAGCCCCCCGGCAGGAGGGGATGGCTACACCTTC.

This clone appeared a few times. The chain uses TRBV5-1 and TRBJ2-7; 9 bases agree with TRBD1. J lost 7 bases, V lost 4 bases, and 12 bases had no gene match. The CDR3 spans 15 residues. CDR1 is SGHRS, CDR2 YFSETQ, per germline. The CDR3 region is CASSPQGAGDREQYF. The CDR3 coding sequence is TGCGCCAGCAGCCCACAGGGGGCCGGGGATCGGGAGCAGTACTTC.

This rearrangement joins TRBV5-6 to TRBJ2-3; 9 positions match TRBD1. With 4 bases clipped from V and 4 bases from J, the junction kept 4 bases outside the gene matches. The CDR3 covers 14 residues. CDR1 and CDR2 from the germline V gene are SGHDT and YYEEEE. The CDR3 DNA follows: TGTGCCAGCAGCCCCGGGACAGGGCCAGATACGCAGTATTTT. The encoded protein is CASSPGTGPDTQYF.

V gene TRBV6-5 combines with J gene TRBJ2-2, with a tentative D call TRBD1 (5 bases). Per germline, CDR1 MNHEY and CDR2 SVGAGI. Trimming took off 4 bases at V and 3 bases at J, with 9 bases between the two ends. CDR3 size: 14 residues. CDR3 protein: CASSSTGYTGELFF. The CDR3 DNA reads as TGTGCCAGCAGTTCAACAGGTTACACCGGGGAGCTGTTTTTT.

The sample holds a few counts of this clone. The chain recombines TRBV4-1 with TRBJ2-1, with 9 nucleotides matching TRBD2. The trim removed 1 base at V and 4 bases at J, leaving 8 bases unmatched. Germline CDR1 is MGHRA and CDR2 is YSYEKL. The CDR3 sequence is 17 residues long. CDR3 in amino acids: CASSQVLAGVPYNEQFF. For the CDR3, the DNA is TGCGCCAGCAGCCAAGTGTTAGCGGGGGTCCCTTACAATGAGCAGTTCTTC.

This clone came up a few times. The V gene is TRBV30, the J gene TRBJ1-1; 7 nucleotides match TRBD1. CDR1 and CDR2 from the germline V gene are GTSNPN and SVGIG (reference sequence). The CDR3 spans 13 residues. The J segment lost 2 bases and the V segment lost 3 bases, leaving 3 bases of the junction unmatched. This CDR3 is CAWRGTANTEAFF. The CDR3 coding sequence is TGTGCCTGGAGAGGGACAGCCAACACTGAAGCTTTCTTT.

This clone was seen a few times. The DNA of the CDR3 is TGCGCCAGCAGCCAAGAACGTGTAGCGGGATGGGATACGCAGTATTTT. Protein sequence: CASSQERVAGWDTQYF. This rearrangement joins TRBV4-1 to TRBJ2-3; 8 bases are a match to TRBD2. Germline CDR1 MGHRA, CDR2 YSYEKL. The ends lost 0 bases at V and 6 bases at J; junction bases unmatched: 8. The CDR3 sequence is 16 residues long.

CDR3 amino acids: CASSLQENTEAFF. CDR3 coding DNA: TGTGCCAGCAGCCTCCAGGAAAACACTGAAGCTTTCTTT. V gene TRBV11-2 combines with J gene TRBJ1-1; D is unresolved. Trimming pared 5 bases from V and 2 bases from J, leaving 9 bases between. The CDR3 runs to 13 residues. Germline CDR1 and CDR2: SGHAT and FQNNGV.